This passage covers 20 T cell receptor beta chains from one sample sequenced in a study of blood T cell repertoires in COVID-19. Repertoires were generated with immunoSEQ multiplex PCR, while TCRdb's copy carries only in-frame clones and drops some. The table lists about 140,000 clones, more than 75% of them singletons. The sequencing input was peripheral blood. The receptors stem from a woman aged 80 or over with acute or convalescent COVID-19.

This clone has a handful of counts. As DNA, the CDR3 is TGTGCCAGCAGCCAAAGGGGACAGGGCTCCTATGGCTACACCTTC. Translating it yields CASSQRGQGSYGYTF. The chain has TRBV4-2 and TRBJ1-2, with 9 bases identical to TRBD1. The length of the CDR3 is 15 residues. Losses at the gene ends were 2 bases for V and 4 bases for J; bases not matched to a gene: 5. Looked up from germline, CDR1 is LGHNA and CDR2 is YNFKEQ.

The rearrangement links TRBV2 to TRBJ2-5, with 10 nucleotides matching TRBD1. Germline-derived CDR1 and CDR2 are SNHLY and FYNNEI. With V trimmed by 8 bases and J by 7 bases, 7 bases remained unmatched. The CDR3 is made up of 13 amino acids. CDR3 DNA: TGTGCCAGCGGCGACAGGGGGCAGGGGACCCAGTACTTC. Encoded protein: CASGDRGQGTQYF.

The chain uses TRBV9 and TRBJ2-5; 7 bases agree with TRBD1. Unmatched junction bases numbered 6, after V lost 3 bases and J lost 4 bases. This CDR3 is built from 14 residues. Germline CDR1 is SGDLS and CDR2 is YYNGEE. The CDR3 DNA follows: TGTGCCAGCAGCGCAAGGACAGGTCGAGAGACCCAGTACTTC. It specifies CASSARTGRETQYF.

The V call is TRBV24-1, the J call TRBJ1-2; 8 bases line up with TRBD1. There are 14 residues in the CDR3. Per the germline V gene, CDR1 is KGHDR and CDR2 is SFDVKD. J lost 7 bases, V lost 4 bases, and 7 bases had no gene match. CDR3 residues: CATSDPGQASGYTF. The DNA for the CDR3 is TGTGCCACCAGTGACCCGGGACAGGCCAGTGGCTACACCTTC.

This clone was observed a handful of times. V is TRBV9 and J is TRBJ2-1, with TRBD2 identical over 8 bases. The germline V gene encodes CDR1 SGDLS and CDR2 YYNGEE. The V and J ends lost 2 bases and 8 bases, in that order; junction bases with no gene match: 6. The CDR3 is 14 residues long. The CDR3 DNA follows: TGTGCCAGCAGCGTTGTTAGCGGGGTAGATGAGCAGTTCTTC. Translation: CASSVVSGVDEQFF.

About this clone: The identical CDR3 is also encoded by other nucleotide sequences in the sample. The rearrangement joins TRBV11-2 to TRBJ2-7, with D possibly TRBD2 on 6 matching bases. Germline V gives CDR1 SGHAT, CDR2 FQNNGV. This CDR3 is 13 amino acids long. Trimming cost V 0 bases and J 4 bases, with 7 bases left between them. The CDR3 nucleotides are TGTGCCAGCAGCTTAGATCGGGGGTACGAGCAGTACTTC. Translated, it gives CASSLDRGYEQYF.

This chain links TRBV19 with TRBJ2-7, with D possibly TRBD2 on 5 matching bases. The CDR3 runs to 13 residues. CDR1 LNHDA and CDR2 SQIVND come from the germline V gene (reference sequence). The V end was cut by 4 bases, the J end by 7 bases, with 14 bases between. CDR3 in amino acids: CASSTHETGEQYF. CDR3 in DNA: TGTGCCAGTAGTACGCACGAGACGGGGGAGCAGTACTTC.

The rearrangement uses TRBV5-6 and TRBJ1-6, with D perhaps TRBD1 (5 bases). Trimming removed 2 bases at V and 10 bases at J, with 13 bases between. CDR3 size: 14 residues. Germline CDR1 and CDR2: SGHDT and YYEEEE. The CDR3 DNA sequence: TGTGCCAGCAGCTTAGGGCAGTGGGGCTCACCCCTCCACTTT. It yields the protein CASSLGQWGSPLHF.

This rearrangement joins TRBV28 to TRBJ2-3; possible D gene TRBD2, 5 bases. V was trimmed by 9 bases and J by 3 bases, leaving 16 bases between them. The CDR3 covers 14 residues. Germline V lookup: CDR1 MDHEN, CDR2 SYDVKM. The CDR3, as DNA: TGTGCCAGTAGGGCGAGGGCGGATACAGATACGCAGTATTTT. This gives the protein CASRARADTDTQYF.

The CDR3 DNA follows: TGTGCCAGTAGTACCTTCGAGGATCAGCCCCAGCATTTT. It encodes CASSTFEDQPQHF. The genes are TRBV19 and TRBJ1-5; no clear D. The CDR3 length is 13 residues. With 4 bases removed from V and 5 bases from J, the gap between germline ends came to 9 bases. Germline V gene sequence: CDR1 LNHDA, CDR2 SQIVND (reference sequence).

This clone was seen a single time. The V gene is TRBV5-1, the J gene TRBJ1-1; the match to TRBD1 covers 11 bases. J lost 3 bases, V lost 4 bases, and 11 bases had no gene match. Germline V gene lookup returns CDR1 SGHRS and CDR2 YFSETQ. The CDR3 is made up of 17 amino acids. The CDR3 sequence is CASSPRTGGYTYTEAFF. The CDR3 DNA reads TGCGCCAGCAGCCCAAGGACAGGGGGCTATACCTACACTGAAGCTTTCTTT. The entire variable domain, with the rest obtained from reference TRBV5-1 and TRBJ1-1, is as follows: KAGVTQTPRYLIKTRGQQVTLSCSPISGHRSVSWYQQTPGQGLQFLFEYFSETQRNKGNFPGRFSGRQFSNSRSEMNVSTLELGDSALYLCASSPRTGGYTYTEAFFGQGTRLTVV.

The genes are TRBV5-1 and TRBJ2-7; possibly TRBD2 for D (6 bases). V lost 3 bases, J lost 4 bases, and 11 bases lay in between. CDR1 and CDR2 (germline): SGHRS, YFSETQ. CDR3 length equals 13 residues. CDR3 residues: CASSWGTSYEQYF. The CDR3 region has the DNA TGCGCCAGCAGCTGGGGGACTTCTTACGAGCAGTACTTC.

This chain joins TRBV5-1 and TRBJ1-2; D gene uncertain. V was pared by 0 bases and J by 1 base, with 10 bases between. This CDR3 has 15 residues. Germline V lookup: CDR1 SGHRS, CDR2 YFSETQ. The DNA for the CDR3 is TGCGCCAGCAGCTTGGCTGAGAGCTTTAACTATGGCTACACCTTC. Translated, it gives CASSLAESFNYGYTF.

The gene calls are TRBV5-6 and TRBJ1-1; D is uncertain. Germline CDR1 SGHDT, CDR2 YYEEEE. V lost 4 bases and J lost 6, with 31 bases in between. This CDR3 contains 19 residues. The CDR3, as DNA: TGTGCCAGCAGCCCACTGGTTGAGAGGTTAAGCGAGAGTAGCCCTGAAGCTTTCTTT. Encoded protein: CASSPLVERLSESSPEAFF.

The chain carries TRBV25-1 and TRBJ1-6; possible D gene TRBD1, 5 bases. Looked up from germline, CDR1 is MGHDK and CDR2 is SYGVNS. There are 17 residues in the CDR3. V dropped 2 bases and J dropped 7 bases, with 18 bases sitting between them. The CDR3 DNA sequence: TGTGCCAGCAGTGAAGGGGGGACGGGGCTTTCCAATTCACCCCTCCACTTT. Translated, it gives CASSEGGTGLSNSPLHF.

The chain recombines TRBV3-1 (or the pseudogene TRBV3-2) with TRBJ2-3; 14 positions agree with TRBD2. Losses at the gene ends were 1 base for V and 4 bases for J; bases not matched to a gene: 1. This CDR3 contains 16 residues. The germline V gene encodes CDR1 LGHDT and CDR2 YNNKEL (reference sequence). DNA of the CDR3: TGTGCCAGCAGCCAAGGGACTAGCGGGGGGTCAGATACGCAGTATTTT. This gives the protein CASSQGTSGGSDTQYF.

The V gene is TRBV4-1, the J gene TRBJ2-3; a weak D match, TRBD2 (6 bases). This CDR3 spans 18 amino acids. Germline V gene data show CDR1 as MGHRA and CDR2 as YSYEKL. The V gene lost 0 bases and the J gene lost 2 bases, with 18 bases spanning the gap. As DNA, the CDR3 is TGCGCCAGCAGCCAAGAATCCCCCAGCGGAGGGAACACAGATACGCAGTATTTT. It translates to CASSQESPSGGNTDTQYF.

This chain connects TRBV28 to TRBJ1-3; TRBD1 is a possible D gene (6 bases). Germline V gene data show CDR1 as MDHEN and CDR2 as SYDVKM. Trimming removed 4 bases from V and 0 bases from J, with 13 bases in between. The CDR3 loop spans 16 amino acids. The CDR3, as DNA: TGTGCCAGCAGTTCTCGACAGGCAAGCTCTGGAAACACCATATATTTT. Amino acids: CASSSRQASSGNTIYF.

A few counts support this clone. The chain joins TRBV19 to TRBJ1-6; D may be TRBD1 (5 bases). The V end lost 5 bases, the J end lost 10 bases, and 12 bases lay between the germline ends. The CDR3 is made up of 13 amino acids. Looked up from germline, CDR1 is LNHDA and CDR2 is SQIVND (reference sequence). The CDR3 sequence: CASSASGNSPLHF. CDR3 DNA sequence: TGTGCCAGTAGTGCCTCAGGGAACTCACCCCTCCACTTT. The variable domain in full, completed from reference TRBV19 and TRBJ1-6, reads DGGITQSPKYLFRKEGQNVTLSCEQNLNHDAMYWYRQDPGQGLRLIYYSQIVNDFQKGDIAEGYSVSREKKESFPLTVTSAQKNPTAFYLCASSASGNSPLHFGNGTRLTVT.

CDR3 sequence: CASSQDIKAGRVETQYF. Written as DNA, the CDR3 is TGTGCCAGCAGCCAAGATATCAAAGCGGGGAGAGTAGAGACCCAGTACTTC. The chain links TRBV4-2 to TRBJ2-5; 7 positions agree with TRBD2. Trimming at V came to 0 bases and at J to 4 bases, leaving 11 bases not matched to a gene. The CDR3 length is 17 residues. Germline V gives CDR1 LGHNA, CDR2 YNFKEQ.